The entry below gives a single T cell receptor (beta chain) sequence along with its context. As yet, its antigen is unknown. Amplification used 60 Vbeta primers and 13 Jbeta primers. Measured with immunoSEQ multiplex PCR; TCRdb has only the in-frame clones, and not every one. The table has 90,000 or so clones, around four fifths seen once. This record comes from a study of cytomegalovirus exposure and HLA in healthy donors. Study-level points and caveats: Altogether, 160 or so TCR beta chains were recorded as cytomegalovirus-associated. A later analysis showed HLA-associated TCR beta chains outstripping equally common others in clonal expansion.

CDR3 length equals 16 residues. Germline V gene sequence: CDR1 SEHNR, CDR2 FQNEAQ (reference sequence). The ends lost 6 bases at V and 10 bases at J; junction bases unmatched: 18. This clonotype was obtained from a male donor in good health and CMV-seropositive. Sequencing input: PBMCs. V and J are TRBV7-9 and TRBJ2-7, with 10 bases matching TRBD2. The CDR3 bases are TGTGCCAGCAGGCCCCCTTTTAGCAGCGGGGGGGCCAAACAGTACTTC. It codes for CASRPPFSSGGAKQYF.